These 19 T cell receptor beta chains share one sample of origin, sequenced in a study of blood T cell repertoires in COVID-19. Profiling relied on immunoSEQ multiplex PCR, and the TCRdb table lists in-frame clones only, not all of them. This table has roughly 180,000 clones, about 84% appearing once. Input material: peripheral blood. These TCRs come from a human donor in a cohort sampled during active COVID-19.

This clone has only one observation. The V gene is TRBV9, the J gene TRBJ2-1; TRBD1 might be the D (5 bases). The V end lost 0 bases, the J end lost 2 bases, and 15 bases lay between the germline ends. CDR1 is SGDLS and CDR2 is YYNGEE in the germline V gene. The CDR3 is 17 residues long. The CDR3 region is CASSVDPQGSAYNEQFF. The CDR3 nucleotides read TGTGCCAGCAGCGTAGACCCCCAGGGCAGCGCCTACAATGAGCAGTTCTTC. The full variable domain, its missing parts supplied by reference TRBV9 and TRBJ2-1, is DSGVTQTPKHLITATGQRVTLRCSPRSGDLSVYWYQQSLDQGLQFLIQYYNGEERAKGNILERFSAQQFPDLHSELNLSSLELGDSALYFCASSVDPQGSAYNEQFFGPGTRLTVL.

The rearrangement links TRBV10-2 to TRBJ1-2, with TRBD1 matching over 7 bases. This CDR3 is built from 15 residues. V shed 4 bases and J 4 bases; nucleotides not matched to a gene: 9. Germline loops: CDR1 WSHSY, CDR2 SAAADI. The CDR3 protein is CASSAPGQTIYGYTF. In DNA form, the CDR3 reads TGCGCCAGCAGTGCTCCGGGACAGACTATCTATGGCTACACCTTC.

The chain couples TRBV6-5 to TRBJ1-6, with 8 bases that match TRBD1. Germline V CDR1 and CDR2: MNHEY, SVGAGI. J gave up 7 bases and V 6 bases, and 2 bases lay outside the gene matches. CDR3 length equals 13 residues. CDR3 amino acids: CASRTGENSPLHF. The CDR3 DNA sequence: TGTGCCAGCAGGACAGGGGAGAATTCACCCCTCCACTTT.

Comment on this clone: Its ends do not fully match the called genes, so a read error is possible. The J gene is TRBJ2-7, the V gene TRBV4-2, with D maybe TRBD1 (6 bases). This CDR3 contains 16 residues. The germline CDR1 and CDR2 sequences are LGHNA and YNFKEQ. The CDR3 protein is CASSQVRGRISYEQYF. The CDR3 nucleotides are TGTGCCAGCAGTCAAGTCAGGGGACGAATCTCCTACGAGCAGTACTTC.

The rearrangement links TRBV2 to TRBJ2-7; D is perhaps TRBD2 (5 bases). Trimming left V 6 bases short and J 5 bases short, with 11 bases between. CDR3 length equals 12 residues. Per the germline V gene, CDR1 is SNHLY and CDR2 is FYNNEI. CDR3 sequence: CASSKEENEQYF. CDR3 DNA: TGTGCCAGCAGCAAGGAGGAGAACGAGCAGTACTTC. Combining the CDR3 with reference TRBV2 and TRBJ2-7 gives the whole variable domain EPEVTQTPSHQVTQMGQEVILRCVPISNHLYFYWYRQILGQKVEFLVSFYNNEISEKSEIFDDQFSVERPDGSNFTLKIRSTKLEDSAMYFCASSKEENEQYFGPGTRLTVT.

The DNA for the CDR3 is TGCAGTGCTAGTGAGGGACAGGGGGATACTGAAGCTTTCTTT. Translating it yields CSASEGQGDTEAFF. This chain links TRBV20-1 with TRBJ1-1; 11 bases are shared with TRBD1. Trimming removed 3 bases from V and 5 bases from J; junction bases left unmatched: 5. The CDR3 has 14 amino acids. Germline CDR1 DFQATT, CDR2 SNEGSKA (reference sequence).

The gene calls are TRBV7-8 and TRBJ1-1; the D gene is possibly TRBD1 (5 bases). V lost 7 bases and J lost 1, with 7 bases in between. Per the germline V gene, CDR1 is SGHVS and CDR2 is FQNEAQ. The CDR3 has 12 residues. The chain's CDR3 is CASKGQNTEAFF. The CDR3, as DNA: TGTGCCAGCAAGGGGCAGAACACTGAAGCTTTCTTT.

The chain links TRBV6-5 to TRBJ2-7; no reliable D call. Trimming stripped 0 bases from V and 2 bases from J, with 14 bases between. The CDR3 has 16 amino acids. Per the germline V gene, CDR1 is MNHEY and CDR2 is SVGAGI. CDR3 sequence reads: CASSYSMVRHPYEQYF. The CDR3 nucleotides are TGTGCCAGCAGTTACTCGATGGTTAGACATCCCTACGAGCAGTACTTC.

The chain recombines TRBV6-5 with TRBJ1-5; TRBD1 matches at 8 bases. The germline V gene encodes CDR1 MNHEY and CDR2 SVGAGI. The V and J ends lost 2 bases and 3 bases, in that order; junction bases with no gene match: 6. The CDR3 loop spans 16 amino acids. As DNA, the CDR3 is TGTGCCAGCAGTTACGGGACAGGTGGGTACAATCAGCCCCAGCATTTT. Encoded protein: CASSYGTGGYNQPQHF.

The J gene is TRBJ2-2, the V gene TRBV6-5, with TRBD1 as a possible D gene (5 bases). V shed 2 bases and J shed 1 base, with 8 bases lying between them. The CDR3 loop spans 15 amino acids. Germline V gives CDR1 MNHEY, CDR2 SVGAGI. The CDR3 nucleotides are TGTGCCAGCAGTTACAGGGGTAGGAACACCGGGGAGCTGTTTTTT. Its protein product is CASSYRGRNTGELFF.

V is TRBV6-1 and J is TRBJ1-2; D gene unclear. This CDR3 contains 14 residues. CDR1 MNHNS and CDR2 SASEGT come from the germline V gene. Trimming removed 1 base from V and 3 bases from J, with 9 bases in between. CDR3 residues: CASSEGGQDYGYTF. CDR3 nucleotides: TGTGCCAGCAGTGAAGGAGGGCAGGACTATGGCTACACCTTC.

This chain connects TRBV25-1 to TRBJ2-7; 7 bases agree with TRBD2. The CDR3 is 14 residues long. V dropped 4 bases and J dropped 2; count of bases not matched to a gene: 5. Germline V CDR1 and CDR2: MGHDK, SYGVNS. The CDR3 DNA follows: TGTGCCAGCAGTGGGCGGGGGAAACCCTACGAGCAGTACTTC. Its translation is CASSGRGKPYEQYF.

In this sample, this clone turned up a few times. This sequence joins TRBV5-4 and TRBJ1-4; 11 bases are shared with TRBD1. This CDR3 comprises 16 residues. V gave up 4 bases and J gave up 2 bases; unmatched junction bases: 4. Per germline, CDR1 SGHNT and CDR2 YYREEE (reference sequence). This CDR3 reads CASSVGTGGTNEKLFF. The CDR3 DNA sequence: TGTGCCAGCAGCGTAGGGACAGGGGGTACTAATGAAAAACTGTTTTTT.

This clone has only a few counts. Here the CDR3 DNA reads TGTGCCAGCAGCCAGGGTAGGGGCCGTCACGAGCAGTACTTC. Translation: CASSQGRGRHEQYF. The chain is built from TRBV3-1 (or the pseudogene TRBV3-2) and TRBJ2-7; possibly TRBD1 for D (5 bases). The V gene lost 3 bases and the J gene lost 5 bases, with 14 bases spanning the gap. CDR3 length: 14 residues. Germline assignment: CDR1 LGHDT and CDR2 YNNKEL (reference sequence).

The count of this clone is one. J is TRBJ1-5 and V is TRBV9; 7 nucleotides line up with TRBD1. This CDR3 region has 15 residues. The trim removed 4 bases at V and 5 bases at J, leaving 9 bases unmatched. Germline CDR1 is SGDLS and CDR2 is YYNGEE. This CDR3 is CASSKKGQHDQPQHF. The CDR3 DNA follows: TGTGCCAGCAGCAAAAAGGGACAGCATGATCAGCCCCAGCATTTT.

The rearrangement links TRBV19 to TRBJ1-5, with 7 nucleotides matching TRBD1. V was pared by 4 bases and J by 2 bases, with 11 bases of the junction left unmatched. Germline lookup yields CDR1 LNHDA and CDR2 SQIVND (reference sequence). This CDR3 region has 17 residues. The CDR3, as DNA: TGTGCCAGTAGTACCCGCTCAGGGGGGATAGGCAATCAGCCCCAGCATTTT. This codes for CASSTRSGGIGNQPQHF.

The gene calls are TRBV6-6 and TRBJ2-7; 9 nucleotides line up with TRBD1. V lost 4 bases and J lost 1; bases outside the gene matches: 2. The CDR3 totals 14 residues. Germline CDR1 and CDR2: MNHNY and SVGAGI (reference sequence). DNA of the CDR3: TGTGCCAGCAGTTCCGGGACAGGGTCCTACGAGCAGTACTTC. Residues: CASSSGTGSYEQYF.

The chain combines TRBV4-1 with TRBJ1-2; D perhaps matches TRBD1 (5 bases). Germline CDR1 MGHRA, CDR2 YSYEKL. With 0 bases removed from V and 9 bases from J, the gap between germline ends came to 11 bases. The CDR3 has 13 amino acids. The CDR3 sequence is CASSQEGDFSYTF. CDR3 coding DNA: TGCGCCAGCAGCCAAGAGGGGGACTTCAGCTACACCTTC.

This clone has only a few counts. The chain recombines TRBV19 with TRBJ1-5; a possible D gene is TRBD1 (6 bases). Germline lookup yields CDR1 LNHDA and CDR2 SQIVND (reference sequence). V was pared by 6 bases and J by 0 bases, with 12 bases between. The CDR3 loop spans 15 amino acids. The CDR3 sequence is CASSRGQFSNQPQHF. The DNA of the CDR3 is TGTGCCAGTAGCAGAGGACAGTTTAGCAATCAGCCCCAGCATTTT.